Listed below are T cell receptor beta chains from one sample, sequenced in a study of PD-1 blockade in classical Hodgkin lymphoma. Data came from immunoSEQ multiplex PCR; TCRdb stores just in-frame clones and leaves some out. The sample includes 50,000 or so clones, around 78% of them seen just once. Sample: peripheral blood mononuclear cells (PBMCs), taken before the second cycle of nivolumab. These receptors were obtained from a human donor with classical Hodgkin lymphoma. Each CDR3 is given with its conserved first and last residue. A D gene is named only where the DNA matches it firmly. Size tells how often a clone was seen (once, few, many) or the class of an expanded clone, and some rows leave it out.

v_gene	j_gene	abundance	d_gene	CDR3aa	CDR3nt
TRBV23-1	TRBJ2-1	NA	NA	CASSQTPQAQEPLHEQFF	TGCGCCAGCAGTCAAACACCCCAGGCCCAGGAGCCCCTCCATGAGCAGTTCTTC
TRBV5-1	TRBJ2-7	few	TRBD2	CASSLTSGRELYYEQYF	TGCGCCAGCAGCCTGACTAGCGGGAGGGAGCTTTACTACGAGCAGTACTTC
TRBV7-2	TRBJ2-2	NA	TRBD2	CASIEFGGGTGELFF	TGTGCCAGCATCGAATTTGGCGGGGGCACCGGGGAGCTGTTTTTT
TRBV7-2	TRBJ1-1	few	NA	CASSIQGGGTEAFF	TGTGCCAGCAGCATACAGGGAGGGGGAACTGAAGCTTTCTTT
TRBV19	TRBJ2-4	NA	NA	CASSMETGPKNIQYF	TGTGCCAGTAGTATGGAGACAGGCCCCAAAAACATTCAGTACTTC
TRBV6-5	TRBJ1-5	NA	NA	CASSYGLNSNQPQHF	TGTGCCAGCAGTTATGGGTTGAATAGCAATCAGCCCCAGCATTTT
TRBV27	TRBJ2-7	NA	TRBD2	CASSLRIAGFYEQYF	TGTGCCAGCAGTTTAAGGATAGCGGGGTTCTACGAGCAGTACTTC
TRBV6-5	TRBJ2-7	NA	NA	CASSYGGTYEQYF	TGTGCCAGCAGTTACGGGGGAACCTACGAGCAGTACTTC
TRBV7-6	TRBJ2-3	NA	NA	CASRETGGSTDTQYF	TGTGCCAGCAGGGAAACCGGCGGGAGCACAGATACGCAGTATTTT
TRBV6-5	TRBJ2-7	NA	NA	CASSTRTSYEQYF	TGTGCCAGCAGTACCCGGACCTCCTACGAGCAGTACTTC
TRBV18	TRBJ1-2	NA	NA	CASSPPGLSNYGYTF	TGTGCCAGCTCACCACCGGGTCTCAGCAACTATGGCTACACCTTC
TRBV19	TRBJ1-2	NA	NA	CASSNPGHGYTF	TGTGCCAGTAGTAATCCAGGGCATGGCTACACCTTC
TRBV7-9	TRBJ1-5	once	NA	CASSLFGSNQPQHF	TGTGCCAGCAGCCTTTTTGGTAGCAATCAGCCCCAGCATTTT
TRBV5-1	TRBJ2-1	NA	TRBD2	CASSLLWERAGYPEQFF	TGCGCCAGCAGCCTCCTATGGGAGCGAGCGGGATATCCTGAGCAGTTCTTC
TRBV27	TRBJ1-1	NA	NA	CASSQRPDAGTEAFF	TGTGCCAGCAGCCAACGGCCGGATGCGGGCACTGAAGCTTTCTTT
TRBV7-9	TRBJ2-3	few	NA	CASSPLGLSSTYTQYF	TGTGCCAGCAGCCCACTTGGACTGTCAAGCACTTATACGCAGTATTTT
TRBV7-3	TRBJ1-1	NA	NA	CASSLGSGTEAFF	TGTGCCAGCAGCTTAGGGTCCGGGACAGAAGCTTTCTTT
TRBV6-5	TRBJ1-4	few	TRBD1	CASSIGTGGNGKLFF	TGTGCCAGCAGCATAGGGACAGGGGGCAATGGAAAACTGTTTTTT
TRBV30	TRBJ1-5	NA	TRBD1	CAWSPKGQGPQHF	TGTGCCTGGAGCCCTAAAGGACAGGGGCCCCAGCATTTT
TRBV7-9	TRBJ2-1	NA	NA	CASSEVGLYNEQFF	TGTGCCAGCAGTGAGGTGGGGCTCTACAATGAGCAGTTCTTC
TRBV6-5	TRBJ1-5	NA	TRBD1	CASSTGGRGQPQHF	TGTGCCAGCAGTACAGGGGGCCGTGGTCAGCCCCAGCATTTT
TRBV7-7	TRBJ2-1	NA	TRBD2	CASSLEPGLALYNEQFF	TGTGCTAGCAGCTTAGAGCCGGGACTAGCGCTTTACAATGAGCAGTTCTTC
TRBV27	TRBJ2-5	NA	TRBD1	CASSLSTGGQETQYF	TGTGCCAGCAGTTTATCCACAGGGGGCCAAGAGACCCAGTACTTC
TRBV9	TRBJ1-2	NA	NA	CASSVGSYYGYTF	TGTGCCAGCAGCGTAGGCAGCTACTATGGCTACACCTTC
TRBV29-1	TRBJ1-1	NA	NA	CSVEAQGNTEAFF	TGCAGCGTTGAAGCCCAGGGGAACACTGAAGCTTTCTTT
TRBV9	TRBJ2-3	NA	NA	CASSGGLSTDTQYF	TGTGCCAGCAGCGGCGGGCTTAGCACAGATACGCAGTATTTT
TRBV5-5	TRBJ2-7	NA	TRBD1	CASYPGQGSYEQYF	TGTGCCAGCTATCCGGGACAGGGTTCCTACGAGCAGTACTTC
TRBV29-1	TRBJ1-1	few	TRBD1	CSVERQGETEAFF	TGCAGCGTTGAAAGACAGGGTGAGACTGAAGCTTTCTTT
TRBV5-6	TRBJ2-3	NA	NA	CASSPDLGTDTQYF	TGTGCCAGCAGCCCCGACTTGGGCACAGATACGCAGTATTTT
TRBV18	TRBJ2-5	NA	NA	CASSPQETQYF	TGTGCCAGCTCACCTCAGGAGACCCAGTACTTC
TRBV7-3	TRBJ2-1	NA	NA	CASSLVSGMNEQFF	TGTGCCAGCAGCTTAGTGTCAGGAATGAATGAGCAGTTCTTC
TRBV27	TRBJ2-2	NA	NA	CASSLRGTGELFF	TGTGCCAGCAGTTTAAGAGGCACCGGGGAGCTGTTTTTT
TRBV6-5	TRBJ1-5	NA	NA	CASSYEGRGQPQHF	TGTGCCAGCAGTTATGAGGGGAGGGGTCAGCCCCAGCATTTT
TRBV19	TRBJ2-7	NA	TRBD1	CASSIRFGTGVNYEQYF	TGTGCCAGTAGTATACGATTCGGGACAGGGGTAAACTACGAGCAGTACTTC
TRBV7-9	TRBJ2-5	NA	TRBD2	CASSFRTSGETQYF	TGTGCCAGCAGCTTTAGGACTAGTGGGGAGACCCAGTACTTC
TRBV7-8	TRBJ1-1	NA	NA	CASRQKNTEAFF	TGTGCCAGCAGACAGAAGAACACTGAAGCTTTCTTT
TRBV4-2	TRBJ2-2	medium-sized	NA	CASGAPNTGELFF	TGTGCCAGCGGGGCTCCCAACACCGGGGAGCTGTTTTTT
TRBV27	TRBJ2-5	once	TRBD2	CASRSERSGTSGRGGIETQYF	TGTGCCAGCAGGAGCGAACGGTCCGGGACTAGCGGGAGGGGGGGTATTGAGACCCAGTACTTC
TRBV7-2	TRBJ1-4	NA	NA	CASSSYGKLFF	TGTGCCAGCAGCTCGTACGGAAAACTGTTTTTT
TRBV29-1	TRBJ1-2	NA	TRBD1	CSVEWEGARGYTF	TGCAGCGTTGAATGGGAGGGGGCGCGAGGCTACACCTTC
TRBV18	TRBJ1-5	NA	NA	CASSQGYSNQPQHF	TGTGCCAGCTCTCAGGGGTATAGCAATCAGCCCCAGCATTTT
TRBV6-5	TRBJ2-1	NA	NA	CASQPMSTGYNEQFF	TGTGCCAGCCAACCTATGAGTACGGGCTACAATGAGCAGTTCTTC
TRBV7-3	TRBJ2-7	medium-sized	NA	CASSLGPGAYEQYF	TGTGCCAGCAGCTTGGGCCCCGGGGCCTACGAGCAGTACTTC
TRBV5-6	TRBJ1-1	NA	NA	CASSQGAGFPEAFF	TGTGCCAGCAGCCAGGGTGCGGGTTTCCCTGAAGCTTTCTTT
TRBV6-6	TRBJ2-3	once	NA	CASSTSADTQYF	TGTGCCAGCAGCACCTCAGCAGATACGCAGTATTTT
TRBV11-2	TRBJ2-1	NA	NA	CASSPNNEQFF	TGTGCCAGCAGCCCCAACAATGAGCAGTTCTTC
TRBV25-1	TRBJ1-1	NA	NA	CASTNQGRAEAFF	TGTGCCAGCACAAATCAGGGACGGGCTGAAGCTTTCTTT
TRBV9	TRBJ2-7	NA	NA	CASSGGGTVSEQYF	TGTGCCAGCAGCGGGGGCGGGACAGTGAGCGAGCAGTACTTC
TRBV5-6	TRBJ2-5	NA	NA	CAAWAGGETQYF	TGTGCCGCCTGGGCGGGCGGGGAGACCCAGTACTTC
TRBV2	TRBJ1-4	few	NA	CASSGLRNEKLFF	TGTGCCAGCAGTGGTTTACGGAATGAAAAACTGTTTTTT
TRBV7-9	TRBJ1-5	NA	TRBD1	CASSLGPGTGQPQHF	TGTGCCAGCAGCTTAGGCCCCGGGACAGGTCAGCCCCAGCATTTT
TRBV6-5	TRBJ2-7	NA	TRBD1	CASSIRPTGDHEQYF	TGTGCCAGCAGCATCCGCCCGACAGGGGACCACGAGCAGTACTTC
TRBV19	TRBJ1-3	few	NA	CASSMTGPGNTIYF	TGTGCCAGTAGTATGACAGGCCCTGGAAACACCATATATTTT
TRBV30	TRBJ1-2	few	NA	CAWSVRPRGYGYTF	TGTGCCTGGAGTGTCCGACCTCGCGGGTATGGCTACACCTTC
TRBV28	TRBJ1-2	NA	NA	CASSLQSVWYGYTF	TGTGCCAGCAGTTTACAATCGGTTTGGTATGGCTACACCTTC